This entry lists 32 T cell receptor beta chains sequenced from one sample in a study of CD8+CD57+ T cells in acquired aplastic anemia. TCR beta VDJ and CDR3 were profiled, and genomic DNA was the template. TCRdb ran MiXCR on the reads and lists one entry per CDR3 protein. The sample gives around 150,000 distinct CDR3 sequences, around 45% of which show up once; about 1.1% is in the top ten. Sequencing used sorted CD4+, CD8+, or CD8+CD57+ T cells (not recorded which) from PBMCs. The receptors here all came from a human donor in good health.

V is TRBV7-6 and J is TRBJ2-3; D gene ambiguous. The germline V and J ends were trimmed by 2 bases and 2 bases, with 8 bases remaining between them. Germline-derived CDR1 and CDR2 are SGHVS and FNYEAQ. This CDR3 comprises 14 residues. The DNA for the CDR3 is TGTGCCAGCAGCTTAAGAACAGACACAGATACGCAGTATTTT. As protein: CASSLRTDTDTQYF.

CDR3 amino acids: CASSPGQHQETQYF. The DNA for the CDR3 is TGCGCCAGCAGCCCCGGACAGCACCAAGAGACCCAGTACTTC. The V and J genes are TRBV4-3 and TRBJ2-5, with D possibly matching TRBD1 (6 bases). Germline CDR1 reads LGHNA; CDR2 reads YSLEER. The CDR3 covers 14 residues. V was clipped by 4 bases and J by 0 bases, with 9 bases between them.

In this sample, this clonotype turned up many times. V gene TRBV5-1 combines with J gene TRBJ2-5; 11 positions agree with TRBD2. The CDR3 is made up of 14 amino acids. The junction had 0 bases not matched to a gene; V was cut back by 1 base and J by 4 bases. From germline, CDR1 is SGHRS and CDR2 YFSETQ. The CDR3 sequence: CASSLTSGGETQYF. For the CDR3, the DNA is TGCGCCAGCAGCTTGACTAGCGGGGGAGAGACCCAGTACTTC.

This clonotype was counted between two and nine times. This chain connects TRBV15 to TRBJ1-2; 9 bases fit TRBD1. The CDR3 loop spans 14 amino acids. Germline lookup yields CDR1 LNHNV and CDR2 YYDKDF (reference sequence). J gave up 6 bases and V 1 base, and 3 bases lay outside the gene matches. The CDR3 bases are TGTGCCACCAGCAGAGGATGGGACAGGGATGGCTACACCTTC. Its protein is CATSRGWDRDGYTF.

This clonotype was counted ten times or more. The V call is TRBV7-9, the J call TRBJ2-5; perhaps D is TRBD1 or TRBD2 (5 bases each). V lost 0 bases, J lost 4 bases, and 15 bases lay in between. Germline loops: CDR1 SEHNR, CDR2 FQNEAQ (reference sequence). The CDR3 sequence is 16 residues long. CDR3 DNA sequence: TGTGCCAGCAGCTTAGCTGTGGGACCGCTCGGAGAGACCCAGTACTTC. As protein: CASSLAVGPLGETQYF.

This clonotype was detected once. The chain couples TRBV28 to TRBJ1-2; D uncertain. V shed 8 bases and J shed 2 bases, with 15 bases lying between them. The CDR3 runs 14 residues. The V gene's germline CDR1 is MDHEN and CDR2 SYDVKM. The CDR3 protein is CASLLPPPNYGYTF. The CDR3 DNA sequence: TGTGCCAGCCTCCTGCCCCCGCCAAACTATGGCTACACCTTC.

Of note for this clonotype: This clone may be a read error of a much larger clone one base away. The gene calls are TRBV19 and TRBJ2-2, with no clear D. The CDR3 totals 16 residues. Germline V CDR1 and CDR2: LNHDA, SQIVND (reference sequence). Trimming shortened V by 3 bases and J by 0 bases, and 11 bases separated the two germline ends. CDR3 loop: CASSIGSLANTGELFF. The CDR3 region has the DNA TGTGCCAGTAGTATCGGGTCCCTCGCGAACACCGGGGAGCTGTTTTTT.

The CDR3, as DNA: TGTGCCAGCAGCGACCCCGGGACAGGGGGGGCCGGGGAGCTGTTTTTT. Translating gives CASSDPGTGGAGELFF. V and J are TRBV12-3 or TRBV12-4 and TRBJ2-2; 11 bases map to TRBD1. This CDR3 is built from 16 residues. After removal of 6 bases from V and 6 bases from J, the junction contained 9 bases not matched to a gene.

The rearrangement links TRBV10-3 to TRBJ2-5; D may be TRBD1 (6 bases). The CDR3 length is 14 residues. The V end was cut by 8 bases, the J end by 1 base, with 14 bases between. CDR1 ENHRY and CDR2 SYGVKD come from the germline V gene. The CDR3 DNA reads as TGTGCCATCTCCTCTCAACAGGGCCAAGAGACCCAGTACTTC. It codes for CAISSQQGQETQYF.

This clonotype appeared many times. The gene calls are TRBV4-1 and TRBJ1-2; 7 bases are a match to TRBD1. Germline assignment: CDR1 MGHRA and CDR2 YSYEKL. This CDR3 contains 15 residues. The ends lost 2 bases at V and 4 bases at J; junction bases unmatched: 7. The CDR3 DNA sequence: TGCGCCAGCAGCCAATACCGGGACAGCATCTATGGCTACACCTTC. As protein: CASSQYRDSIYGYTF.

The chain is built from TRBV6-2 or TRBV6-3 and TRBJ1-1, with D possibly matching TRBD1 (5 bases). In germline, CDR1 is MNHEY, CDR2 SVGEGT. V shed 7 bases and J shed 1 base, with 13 bases lying between them. The CDR3 loop spans 14 amino acids. CDR3 bases: TGTGCCAGCACTTTTTTAACAGGGAACACTGAAGCTTTCTTT. Amino acid sequence: CASTFLTGNTEAFF.

V is TRBV27 and J is TRBJ1-1; TRBD1 might be the D (5 bases). Germline lookup yields CDR1 MNHEY and CDR2 SMNVEV (reference sequence). This CDR3 contains 14 residues. Trimming took 6 bases from V and 3 from J, leaving 14 bases between them. CDR3 nucleotide sequence: TGTGCCAGCAGGCGGACGGTCAGGGACACTGAAGCTTTCTTT. Encoded protein: CASRRTVRDTEAFF.

The chain couples TRBV29-1 to TRBJ1-3; weak D call: TRBD1 (5 bases). Germline lookup yields CDR1 SQVTM and CDR2 ANQGSEA. V was shortened by 6 bases and J by 10 bases, with 22 bases between the two germline ends. The CDR3 is 14 residues long. The CDR3 is CSVMLAGRGETIYF. The CDR3 bases are TGCAGCGTCATGCTAGCGGGGCGGGGAGAGACCATATATTTT.

The V and J genes are TRBV20-1 and TRBJ1-2; 9 bases fit TRBD1. The trim removed 5 bases at V and 6 bases at J, leaving 10 bases unmatched. The CDR3 totals 14 residues. Germline lookup yields CDR1 DFQATT and CDR2 SNEGSKA (reference sequence). In DNA form, the CDR3 reads TGCAGTGCTGAGTCGAGACAGGGGGGTGATGGCTACACCTTC. Protein product: CSAESRQGGDGYTF.

This clonotype was observed at least ten times. This chain uses TRBV5-8 with TRBJ1-1; 7 bases align to TRBD1. V gave up 4 bases and J gave up 3 bases; unmatched junction bases: 6. Per germline, CDR1 SGHTS and CDR2 YDEGEE. This CDR3 contains 14 residues. The DNA of the CDR3 is TGTGCCAGCAGCGGGGGACAGTCCTACACTGAAGCTTTCTTT. Amino acid sequence: CASSGGQSYTEAFF.

This clonotype appeared a few times. Given a much more abundant clone one base away, this may be a read error. The V and J genes are TRBV6-5 and TRBJ1-6; D perhaps matches TRBD1 (5 bases). The CDR3 length is 13 residues. Germline lookup yields CDR1 MNHEY and CDR2 SVGAGI. The CDR3 coding sequence is TGTGCCTGCAGTTGGGACTCCCTCTCACCCCTCCACTTT. Its translation: CACSWDSLSPLHF.

The J gene is TRBJ2-2, the V gene TRBV5-4; 13 nucleotides line up with TRBD2. V trimming: 3 bases; J trimming: 8 bases; junction bases outside the gene matches: 13. The CDR3 has 18 amino acids. Germline CDR1 reads SGHNT; CDR2 reads YYREEE (reference sequence). CDR3 sequence: CASSSPIHQLAGGGELFF. The CDR3 nucleotides are TGTGCCAGCAGCTCACCGATCCACCAACTAGCGGGAGGGGGGGAGCTGTTTTTT.

The chain has TRBV19 and TRBJ2-5; TRBD1 matches at 9 bases. From germline, CDR1 is LNHDA and CDR2 SQIVND (reference sequence). J gave up 4 bases and V 3 bases, and 3 bases lay outside the gene matches. The CDR3 covers 14 residues. The CDR3 is CASSMGQGVETQYF. Written as DNA, the CDR3 is TGTGCCAGTAGTATGGGACAGGGAGTAGAGACCCAGTACTTC.

This clonotype was detected only a few times. The chain links TRBV29-1 to TRBJ2-7; D uncertain. This CDR3 region has 12 residues. The germline gives CDR1 SQVTM, CDR2 ANQGSEA. Trimming cost V 7 bases and J 4 bases, with 14 bases left between them. The CDR3: CSAVFDHYEQYF. In DNA form, the CDR3 reads TGCAGCGCCGTCTTTGATCATTACGAGCAGTACTTC.

The chain combines TRBV10-2 with TRBJ2-7; D gene uncertain. The CDR3 contains 12 residues. V lost 6 bases and J lost 4, with 10 bases in between. The germline V gene encodes CDR1 WSHSY and CDR2 SAAADI. The CDR3 reads CASRNTRYEQYF. For the CDR3, the DNA is TGCGCCAGCAGAAACACCCGGTACGAGCAGTACTTC.

On this clonotype: The junction and the germline gene differ at one end; a read error may be behind it. This chain joins TRBV7-9 and TRBJ2-4; a possible D gene is TRBD1 (6 bases). Germline CDR1 and CDR2: SEHNR and FQNEAQ (reference sequence). This CDR3 spans 17 amino acids. In nucleotides, the CDR3 is TGTGCCAGCAGCTCCGCAGGGGCCTTAATAGCCAAAAACATTCAGCACTTC. This codes for CASSSAGALIAKNIQHF.

This clonotype showed up many times. The chain links TRBV6-1 to TRBJ1-2; no firm D call. This CDR3 contains 11 residues. CDR1 is MNHNS, CDR2 SASEGT, per germline. V was cut by 8 bases and J by 0 bases, with 4 bases left in between. CDR3 sequence reads: CASRSNYGYTF. The CDR3, as DNA: TGTGCCAGCCGATCTAACTATGGCTACACCTTC.

This clonotype occurred once. The CDR3 protein is CSASSDRGPTDTQYF. CDR3 DNA: TGCAGTGCTAGTAGTGACAGGGGGCCCACAGATACGCAGTATTTT. The chain couples TRBV20-1 to TRBJ2-3; 10 bases line up with TRBD1. Germline CDR1 DFQATT, CDR2 SNEGSKA (reference sequence). With 3 bases clipped from V and 2 bases from J, the junction kept 5 bases outside the gene matches. CDR3 length: 15 residues.

Turning to this clonotype: This may come from a read error, since a much larger clone is one base off. This rearrangement joins TRBV30 to TRBJ2-5; D uncertain. Germline V CDR1 and CDR2: GTSNPN, SVGIG (reference sequence). This CDR3 contains 12 residues. Trimming pared 5 bases from V and 7 bases from J, leaving 14 bases between. The CDR3, as DNA: TGTGCCTGGGGTAGAAGTAAGGGGACCCAGTACTTC. Translation gives CAWGRSKGTQYF. The variable domain in full, completed from reference TRBV30 and TRBJ2-5, reads SQTIHQWPATLVQPVGSPLSLECTVEGTSNPNLYWYRQAAGRGLQLLFYSVGIGQISSEVPQNLSASRPQDRQFILSSKKLLLSDSGFYLCAWGRSKGTQYFGPGTRLLVL.

This chain joins TRBV10-3 and TRBJ1-5; TRBD1 aligns across 11 bases. From germline, CDR1 is ENHRY and CDR2 SYGVKD. CDR3 length: 16 amino acids. Losses at the gene ends were 5 bases for V and 6 bases for J; bases not matched to a gene: 9. As DNA, the CDR3 is TGTGCCATCAGTCCCGGGACAGGGGGTGACGTTCAGCCCCAGCATTTT. Amino acid sequence: CAISPGTGGDVQPQHF.

The chain uses TRBV19 and TRBJ2-2; 7 positions match TRBD1. V was clipped by 2 bases and J by 7 bases; unmatched bases: 10. The CDR3 has 16 residues. CDR1 is LNHDA, CDR2 SQIVND, per germline (reference sequence). Here the CDR3 DNA reads TGTGCCAGTAGTATATTGGGTACAGGGGACCGCGGGGAGCTGTTTTTT. As protein: CASSILGTGDRGELFF.

This clonotype was detected many times. J is TRBJ1-1 and V is TRBV5-6, with a possible D match to TRBD1 (5 bases). The CDR3 has 14 residues. The V and J ends lost 4 bases and 2 bases respectively, with 12 bases between them. Germline V gene data show CDR1 as SGHDT and CDR2 as YYEEEE. CDR3 bases: TGTGCCAGCAGCCCTATGACAGTTAACACTGAAGCTTTCTTT. Translating it yields CASSPMTVNTEAFF.

This chain connects TRBV20-1 to TRBJ2-1, with 12 nucleotides matching TRBD2. The CDR3 runs to 15 residues. Looked up from germline, CDR1 is DFQATT and CDR2 is SNEGSKA (reference sequence). V shed 4 bases, J shed 2 bases, and the junction held 3 bases outside the gene matches. Here the CDR3 DNA reads TGCAGTGCTACGACTAGCGGGAGCGCCTACAATGAGCAGTTCTTC. This translates into CSATTSGSAYNEQFF.

In this sample, this clonotype turned up many times. The rearrangement links TRBV7-9 to TRBJ1-1, with D perhaps TRBD1 (6 bases). Between the trimmed V and J ends, which lost 5 bases and 0 bases, there was a span of 10 bases. The CDR3 loop spans 14 amino acids. Looked up from germline, CDR1 is SEHNR and CDR2 is FQNEAQ (reference sequence). In DNA, the CDR3 is TGTGCCAGCAGCCTCGGACAGTTGAACACTGAAGCTTTCTTT. It translates to CASSLGQLNTEAFF. Full variable domain (rest looked up from reference TRBV7-9 and TRBJ1-1): DTGVSQNPRHKITKRGQNVTFRCDPISEHNRLYWYRQTLGQGPEFLTYFQNEAQLEKSRLLSDRFSAERPKGSFSTLEIQRTEQGDSAMYLCASSLGQLNTEAFFGQGTRLTVV.

The chain links TRBV7-8 to TRBJ2-4, with D hard to call. V dropped 8 bases and J dropped 2 bases, with 10 bases sitting between them. The V gene's germline CDR1 is SGHVS and CDR2 FQNEAQ. The CDR3 loop spans 13 amino acids. Here the CDR3 reads CASPYDPKNIQYF. The CDR3 nucleotides are TGTGCCAGCCCCTACGATCCCAAAAACATTCAGTACTTC.

This chain uses TRBV10-3 with TRBJ1-6; D uncertain. Germline CDR1 reads ENHRY; CDR2 reads SYGVKD. The CDR3 totals 11 residues. V lost 8 bases to trimming and J lost 5 bases, with 4 bases between them. CDR3 amino acids: CAIGNNSPLHF. The DNA for the CDR3 is TGTGCCATCGGGAATAATTCACCCCTCCACTTT.

The gene calls are TRBV6-5 and TRBJ2-1, with TRBD2 identical over 8 bases. The CDR3 runs to 15 residues. Losses at the gene ends were 4 bases for V and 2 bases for J; bases not matched to a gene: 4. CDR1 and CDR2 (germline): MNHEY, SVGAGI. The CDR3 loop is CASSLTGGPYNEQFF. CDR3 nucleotide sequence: TGTGCCAGCAGTTTAACGGGGGGGCCCTACAATGAGCAGTTCTTC.